This TCR beta chain was identified during a study of shared clonotypes between healthy human individuals. Study observations and caveats: Larger estimated richness was generally seen in naive subsets than in memory subsets. Sequencing of the sorted subsets was shown by rarefaction to be incomplete despite large depth.

It was CD45RO-negative cells, positively selected for CCR7, that made up naive CD8 cells, with terminally differentiated effector memory CD45RA+ cells excluded. Recent acute infections and vaccinations were absent in the healthy HIV-negative adult donors. Several immunoSEQ plates received, in even portions, the genomic DNA of each subset. Sequencing used immunoSEQ multiplex PCR; TCRdb keeps in-frame clones, though not all of them. The sample includes roughly 810,000 clones, 90% to 98% of them seen just once. About this clone: What it recognizes is unknown.

Germline V lookup: CDR1 SGHAT, CDR2 FQNNGV. The CDR3 is 12 residues long. Unmatched junction bases numbered 0, after V lost 6 bases and J lost 4 bases. The source is a young man in good health. The gene calls are TRBV11-2 and TRBJ2-4, with 7 bases that match TRBD1. Material for sequencing was naive CD8+ T cells sorted from blood. The CDR3 loop is CASRGQKNIQYF. The CDR3 region has the DNA TGTGCCAGCAGGGGACAGAAAAACATTCAGTACTTC.